This T cell receptor (beta chain) was documented in a study of blood T cells in healthy people across ages. A second PCR of 7 to 11 cycles used a sample-barcoded 5' primer and a J-beta primer mix. TCRdb analysed the 5' RACE reads with MiXCR anew, one entry per CDR3 protein. The sample lists some 1.4 million distinct CDR3 sequences; roughly 40% were seen once. In the case of this clonotype: What it binds is not known.

Notes on the study in general: More naive CD4+ cells and higher diversity were found in long-lived than in aged donors. PBMCs that were unsorted prevented a conclusive naive versus antigen-experienced comparison.

V was cut by 2 bases and J by 5 bases, with 15 bases left in between. This CDR3 region has 15 residues. CDR1 and CDR2 from the germline V gene are MNHEY and SVGEGT. The sample consisted of blood. V is TRBV6-2 or TRBV6-3 and J is TRBJ2-5; no reliable D call. The clonotype originates from a woman aged 18-29 years in good health. The CDR3 DNA reads TGTGCCAGCAGTTACGGAAAAAGCCCGGCTGAGACCCAGTACTTC. This gives the protein CASSYGKSPAETQYF.